This T cell receptor beta chain comes out of a study of human T cells and chemical hapten exposure. Findings and caveats of the study: Healthy people's immune response may differ from that of the donors, who had alopecia. TCRs above 1 in 1000 frequency stayed constant with DPC sensitization.

This CDR3 contains 15 residues. The germline V gene has CDR1 SEHNR and CDR2 FQNEAQ (reference sequence). V was clipped by 3 bases and J by 4 bases, with 12 bases between them. Separate cDNA molecules received unique molecular identifiers, which the library attached to them. TCRdb called the RACE reads again in MiXCR, with one record for every CDR3 protein. The repertoire holds 80,000 to 100,000 distinct CDR3 sequences, under 13% seen once, with more than 0.85% in the top ten. As to time point: patch test 3, about 24 weeks after DPC sensitization. Treatment noted: therapeutic diphenylcyclopropenone sensitization with weekly scalp DPC. A remark on this clonotype: Its antigen is unknown.

The J gene is TRBJ1-4, the V gene TRBV7-9, with D possibly TRBD1 on 5 matching bases. The starting material was whole blood, obtained in connection with sensitization to the hapten diphenylcyclopropenone (DPC). The source of this sequence is a woman in her thirties with alopecia areata. Some clones in this sample may be carry-over from other donors' samples. CDR3 residues: CASSLGQGVNEKLFF. DNA for the CDR3: TGTGCCAGCAGCTTGGGGCAGGGTGTTAATGAAAAACTGTTTTTT.